This T cell receptor (beta chain) was documented in a study of T cell repertoires in cytomegalovirus infection. The V and J ends lost 2 bases and 2 bases, in that order; junction bases with no gene match: 0. This CDR3 comprises 14 residues. This clonotype was picked up a small number of times. Antigen: not known. Study-wide results and limits: CMV-specific TCR beta clonotypes restricted by HLA-C were the ones dominating the ex vivo response.

TCRdb independently ran MiXCR on the reads; one entry per CDR3 protein. The data hold more than 250,000 distinct CDR3 sequences, with roughly 25% observed a single time. This receptor was taken from a human donor in good health (CMV status not recorded). Some clones in this sample may be carry-over from other donors' samples. This chain links TRBV12-3 or TRBV12-4 with TRBJ1-2; 9 positions agree with TRBD1. The sample was cultured PBMCs, taken from culture after CMV antigen stimulation. CDR3: CASSLTGGNYGYTF. The CDR3 DNA follows: TGTGCCAGCAGTTTAACAGGGGGCAACTATGGCTACACCTTC.